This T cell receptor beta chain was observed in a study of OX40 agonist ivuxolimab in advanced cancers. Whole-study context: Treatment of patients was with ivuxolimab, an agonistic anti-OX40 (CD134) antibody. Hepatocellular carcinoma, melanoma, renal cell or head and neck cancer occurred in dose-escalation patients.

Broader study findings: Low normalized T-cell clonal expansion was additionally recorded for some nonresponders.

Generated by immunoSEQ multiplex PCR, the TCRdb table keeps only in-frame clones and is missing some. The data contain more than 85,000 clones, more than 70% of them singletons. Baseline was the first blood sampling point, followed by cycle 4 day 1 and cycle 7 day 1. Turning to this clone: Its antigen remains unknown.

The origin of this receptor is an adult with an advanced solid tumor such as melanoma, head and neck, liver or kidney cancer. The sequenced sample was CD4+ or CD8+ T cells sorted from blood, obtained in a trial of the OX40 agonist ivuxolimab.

In nucleotides, the CDR3 is TGTGCCAGCAGGGGACTAGCGGGAGGGAGAGATACGCAGTATTTT. It encodes CASRGLAGGRDTQYF. The chain couples TRBV6-6 to TRBJ2-3; 16 bases are a match to TRBD2. Trimming at V came to 6 bases and at J to 5 bases, leaving 2 bases not matched to a gene. Germline assignment: CDR1 MNHNY and CDR2 SVGAGI (reference sequence). The CDR3 totals 15 residues.